This entry concerns a single T cell receptor beta chain. CDR1 SGHTA and CDR2 FQGNSA come from the germline V gene. With 2 bases removed from V and 2 bases from J, the gap between germline ends came to 10 bases. This CDR3 has 15 amino acids. These data belong to a study of blood T cells in healthy people across ages. Through a sample-barcoded 5' primer and a J-beta primer mix, a second PCR was run for roughly 7 to 12 cycles. TCRdb passed the 5' RACE reads through MiXCR, listing each CDR3 protein once. The repertoire holds hundreds of thousands of distinct CDR3 sequences, 25% to 35% seen once, with 17% in the top ten.

Sequences were obtained from blood. The genes are TRBV7-2 and TRBJ1-3, with D unresolved. The TCR originated in an elderly woman in good health. Here the CDR3 DNA reads TGTGCCAGCAGCTTAAGCCTTACAGCTGGAAACACCATATATTTT. Translation: CASSLSLTAGNTIYF. The whole variable domain, filled in from reference TRBV7-2 and TRBJ1-3, reads GAGVSQSPSNKVTEKGKDVELRCDPISGHTALYWYRQSLGQGLEFLIYFQGNSAPDKSGLPSDRFSAERTGGSVSTLTIQRTQQEDSAVYLCASSLSLTAGNTIYFGEGSWLTVV.